The 24 T cell receptor beta chains given below trace back to one sample, sequenced in a study of early T cells in non-severe SARS-CoV-2 infection. TCRdb processed the 5' RACE reads anew with MiXCR; each CDR3 protein has one entry. Among about 55,000 distinct CDR3 sequences listed, around 13% were seen once. Sequencing was performed on whole blood. These TCRs come from an adult who was a healthcare worker with PCR-confirmed SARS-CoV-2 infection or an uninfected control (not recorded which).

This clonotype was seen more than once but under ten times. The V gene is TRBV2, the J gene TRBJ2-7, with TRBD2 matching over 8 bases. V shed 5 bases and J 3 bases; nucleotides not matched to a gene: 12. This CDR3 region has 16 residues. CDR1 and CDR2 (germline): SNHLY, FYNNEI. In DNA form, the CDR3 reads TGTGCCAGCAGTCCCTACAGCGGGGGCCCTAGCTACGAGCAGTACTTC. Residues: CASSPYSGGPSYEQYF. Variable domain in full (rest from reference TRBV2 and TRBJ2-7): EPEVTQTPSHQVTQMGQEVILRCVPISNHLYFYWYRQILGQKVEFLVSFYNNEISEKSEIFDDQFSVERPDGSNFTLKIRSTKLEDSAMYFCASSPYSGGPSYEQYFGPGTRLTVT.

This clonotype was counted ten times or more. The chain couples TRBV20-1 to TRBJ2-1; 7 bases are a match to TRBD2. The germline gives CDR1 DFQATT, CDR2 SNEGSKA (reference sequence). V was pared by 5 bases and J by 7 bases, with 14 bases of the junction left unmatched. The CDR3 is 15 residues long. CDR3 protein: CSALVSGTPMNEQFF. CDR3 sequence (DNA): TGCAGTGCTCTTGTAAGCGGGACCCCAATGAATGAGCAGTTCTTC.

This sequence joins TRBV6-5 and TRBJ2-3, with D perhaps TRBD1 (6 bases). Germline assignment: CDR1 MNHEY and CDR2 SVGAGI. The V gene lost 0 bases and the J gene lost 2 bases, with 12 bases spanning the gap. The CDR3 length is 16 residues. The CDR3 nucleotides read TGTGCCAGCAGTTACTCTGGTCGGACAGCCACAGATACGCAGTATTTT. Translated: CASSYSGRTATDTQYF.

The sample holds a few counts of this clonotype. V gene TRBV3-1 combines with J gene TRBJ1-2; D may be TRBD1 (5 bases). V gave up 0 bases and J gave up 4 bases, with 12 bases separating them. CDR1 is LGHDT, CDR2 YNNKEL, per germline (reference sequence). The CDR3 is made up of 15 amino acids. The CDR3 DNA follows: TGTGCCAGCAGCCAAGAATGGACGGGGCCCTATGGCTACACCTTC. Its translation is CASSQEWTGPYGYTF. Supplemented by reference TRBV3-1 and TRBJ1-2, the full variable domain reads DTAVSQTPKYLVTQMGNDKSIKCEQNLGHDTMYWYKQDSKKFLKIMFSYNNKELIINETVPNRFSPKSPDKAHLNLHINSLELGDSAVYFCASSQEWTGPYGYTFGSGTRLTVV.

In its sample, this clonotype was seen a few times. V and J are TRBV6-6 and TRBJ2-5; TRBD2 matches 8 bases. Trimming removed 5 bases from V and 2 bases from J; junction bases left unmatched: 16. The CDR3 extends over 18 amino acids. Germline values: CDR1 MNHNY, CDR2 SVGAGI (reference sequence). The CDR3 loop reads CASSPTLGAGETQETQYF. Written as DNA, the CDR3 is TGTGCCAGCAGTCCTACTCTCGGAGCGGGGGAAACGCAAGAGACCCAGTACTTC.

This chain links TRBV9 with TRBJ2-7; no definite D call. Germline V gives CDR1 SGDLS, CDR2 YYNGEE. The CDR3 is made up of 15 amino acids. The V gene lost 0 bases and the J gene lost 1 base, with 11 bases spanning the gap. CDR3 nucleotide sequence: TGTGCCAGCAGCGTAGGTCCAGCAGTGTCCTACGAGCAGTACTTC. Translating it yields CASSVGPAVSYEQYF. Full variable domain (outside the CDR3, taken from reference TRBV9 and TRBJ2-7): DSGVTQTPKHLITATGQRVTLRCSPRSGDLSVYWYQQSLDQGLQFLIQYYNGEERAKGNILERFSAQQFPDLHSELNLSSLELGDSALYFCASSVGPAVSYEQYFGPGTRLTVT.

Many counts were recorded for this clonotype. V and J are TRBV11-2 and TRBJ1-2; tentatively, D is TRBD1 (5 bases). Per the germline V gene, CDR1 is SGHAT and CDR2 is FQNNGV. V shed 1 base and J shed 8 bases, with 17 bases lying between them. This CDR3 is built from 15 residues. CDR3 nucleotide sequence: TGTGCCAGCAGCTTAGTGGTGCGCCAGGGCGGGGGCTACACCTTC. It codes for CASSLVVRQGGGYTF.

The rearrangement joins TRBV18 to TRBJ2-1; the D call may be TRBD1 or TRBD2 (6 bases each). This CDR3 region has 15 residues. The V gene lost 2 bases and the J gene lost 9 bases, with 17 bases spanning the gap. CDR1 and CDR2 from the germline V gene are KGHSH and LQKENI. The chain's CDR3 is CASSPGRTGAVEQFF. In nucleotides, the CDR3 is TGTGCCAGCTCACCAGGCAGGACGGGGGCGGTTGAGCAGTTCTTC.

This clonotype was counted a few times. The gene calls are TRBV7-9 and TRBJ2-5; 12 bases align to TRBD2. The CDR3 contains 20 residues. The J segment lost 4 bases and the V segment lost 5 bases, leaving 20 bases of the junction unmatched. The V gene's germline CDR1 is SEHNR and CDR2 FQNEAQ (reference sequence). CDR3 loop: CASSRPRLPRLAGDGETQYF. Here the CDR3 DNA reads TGTGCCAGCAGCCGACCCCGTTTACCAAGACTAGCGGGGGACGGAGAGACCCAGTACTTC. Drawing the rest from reference TRBV7-9 and TRBJ2-5, the complete variable domain is DTGVSQNPRHKITKRGQNVTFRCDPISEHNRLYWYRQTLGQGPEFLTYFQNEAQLEKSRLLSDRFSAERPKGSFSTLEIQRTEQGDSAMYLCASSRPRLPRLAGDGETQYFGPGTRLLVL.

This clonotype has only a few counts. This chain joins TRBV7-2 and TRBJ2-3; either TRBD1 or TRBD2 may fit D (5 bases each). Germline V gene sequence: CDR1 SGHTA, CDR2 FQGNSA. V was pared by 4 bases and J by 2 bases, with 13 bases between. The CDR3 has 15 residues. The CDR3 DNA sequence: TGTGCCAGCAGCTCGACCGGGACCTACACAGATACGCAGTATTTT. Its protein is CASSSTGTYTDTQYF.

This clonotype was recorded at least ten times. The chain recombines TRBV20-1 with TRBJ2-3; perhaps D is TRBD1 or TRBD2 (5 bases each). Germline lookup yields CDR1 DFQATT and CDR2 SNEGSKA (reference sequence). The CDR3 length is 11 residues. CDR3 sequence: CSLMGADTQYF. The CDR3 DNA follows: TGCAGCTTAATGGGGGCAGATACGCAGTATTTT.

This clonotype showed up many times. This sequence joins TRBV23-1 and TRBJ2-5; TRBD2 agrees at 8 bases. TRBV23-1 is sorted into the ORF group, with uncertain function. J gave up 3 bases and V 6 bases, and 12 bases lay outside the gene matches. This CDR3 has 16 amino acids. CDR3 protein: CASRTTAGGGKETQYF. CDR3 nucleotide sequence: TGCGCCAGCAGAACCACGGCGGGAGGAGGAAAAGAGACCCAGTACTTC.

This clonotype was counted many times. This chain links TRBV5-8 with TRBJ2-7; D ambiguous. The CDR3 sequence is 14 residues long. V was shortened by 0 bases and J by 6 bases, with 13 bases between the two germline ends. Germline assignment: CDR1 SGHTS and CDR2 YDEGEE. CDR3 region: CASSLGPITAEQYF. CDR3 coding DNA: TGTGCCAGCAGCTTGGGCCCCATCACGGCCGAGCAGTACTTC. Based on the CDR3 plus reference TRBV5-8 and TRBJ2-7, the full variable domain is EAGVTQSPTHLIKTRGQQATLRCSPISGHTSVYWYQQALGLGLQFLLWYDEGEERNRGNFPPRFSGRQFPNYSSELNVNALELEDSALYLCASSLGPITAEQYFGPGTRLTVT.

The chain has TRBV6-5 and TRBJ1-6; tentatively, D is TRBD1 (5 bases). The CDR3 spans 15 residues. The germline V and J ends were trimmed by 4 bases and 9 bases, with 16 bases remaining between them. CDR1 is MNHEY, CDR2 SVGAGI, per germline. The CDR3 DNA reads TGTGCCAGCAGTTCCTTACTAGGGGCATCTTCACCCCTCCACTTT. Residues: CASSSLLGASSPLHF.

The sample holds a few counts of this clonotype. The rearrangement links TRBV20-1 to TRBJ2-5, with 7 positions matching TRBD1. CDR1 is DFQATT, CDR2 SNEGSKA, per germline (reference sequence). CDR3 length equals 15 residues. V was pared by 6 bases and J by 5 bases, with 15 bases of the junction left unmatched. The CDR3 DNA is TGCAGTGCCAAGGGGGACAGACGATTGGGGGAGACCCAGTACTTC. Its translation is CSAKGDRRLGETQYF.

The genes are TRBV5-1 and TRBJ2-3; TRBD1 agrees at 9 bases. V lost 5 bases to trimming and J lost 3 bases; unmatched junction nucleotides: 10. Germline assignment: CDR1 SGHRS and CDR2 YFSETQ. The CDR3 extends over 16 amino acids. The CDR3 loop is CASRPTGTGITDTQYF. CDR3 DNA sequence: TGCGCCAGCAGGCCTACAGGGACAGGGATTACAGATACGCAGTATTTT. Full variable domain (rest looked up from reference TRBV5-1 and TRBJ2-3): KAGVTQTPRYLIKTRGQQVTLSCSPISGHRSVSWYQQTPGQGLQFLFEYFSETQRNKGNFPGRFSGRQFSNSRSEMNVSTLELGDSALYLCASRPTGTGITDTQYFGPGTRLTVL.

The genes are TRBV27 and TRBJ2-7; perhaps TRBD1 as D (8 bases). Germline CDR1 is MNHEY and CDR2 is SMNVEV (reference sequence). This CDR3 is 15 amino acids long. Trimming cost V 5 bases and J 3 bases, with 17 bases left between them. CDR3 loop: CASSPQDREGYEQYF. The CDR3 DNA reads TGTGCCAGCAGTCCCCAGGACAGGGAGGGCTACGAGCAGTACTTC.

As concerns this clonotype: One end of the junction varies from germline; a read error may be responsible. The gene calls are TRBV7-2 and TRBJ2-7; possibly TRBD2 for D (7 bases). CDR1 and CDR2 (germline): SGHTA, FQGNSA. The CDR3 extends over 15 amino acids. CDR3 region: CAGSSTSGRGYEQYF. Written as DNA, the CDR3 is TGTGCCGGCAGCTCCACGTCGGGGAGGGGGTACGAGCAGTACTTC. The full variable domain, completed using reference TRBV7-2 and TRBJ2-7, is GAGVSQSPSNKVTEKGKDVELRCDPISGHTALYWYRQSLGQGLEFLIYFQGNSAPDKSGLPSDRFSAERTGGSVSTLTIQRTQQEDSAVYLCAGSSTSGRGYEQYFGPGTRLTVT.

This sequence joins TRBV14 and TRBJ2-5; D might be TRBD1 (6 bases). Germline V CDR1 and CDR2: SGHDN, FVKESK. The V and J ends lost 0 bases and 3 bases respectively, with 11 bases between them. CDR3 length equals 15 residues. CDR3 sequence: CASSQEVRGEETQYF. CDR3 DNA: TGTGCCAGCAGCCAAGAGGTCAGGGGCGAAGAGACCCAGTACTTC.

This clonotype has ten or more counts. The chain carries TRBV6-4 and TRBJ1-1; D gene uncertain. The CDR3 is 14 amino acids. The V end lost 7 bases, the J end lost 1 base, and 13 bases lay between the germline ends. Germline V lookup: CDR1 MRHNA, CDR2 SNTAGT. The CDR3 region is CASNRNGRNTEAFF. In nucleotides, the CDR3 is TGTGCCAGCAATCGAAACGGGAGGAACACTGAAGCTTTCTTT.

The table lists this clonotype with many counts. J is TRBJ2-5 and V is TRBV7-2; a possible D gene is TRBD2 (6 bases). The germline CDR1 and CDR2 sequences are SGHTA and FQGNSA. The germline V and J ends were trimmed by 5 bases and 5 bases, with 24 bases remaining between them. The CDR3 extends over 17 amino acids. DNA for the CDR3: TGTGCCAGCAGCATGGCCCTAGCAGGGAGGTGGACGGAGACCCAGTACTTC. It yields the protein CASSMALAGRWTETQYF. Based on the CDR3 plus reference TRBV7-2 and TRBJ2-5, the full variable domain is GAGVSQSPSNKVTEKGKDVELRCDPISGHTALYWYRQSLGQGLEFLIYFQGNSAPDKSGLPSDRFSAERTGGSVSTLTIQRTQQEDSAVYLCASSMALAGRWTETQYFGPGTRLLVL.

This clonotype has a handful of counts. This chain joins TRBV29-1 and TRBJ2-1, with 10 bases that match TRBD2. The germline V gene encodes CDR1 SQVTM and CDR2 ANQGSEA. The CDR3 contains 14 residues. The trim removed 6 bases at V and 8 bases at J, leaving 10 bases unmatched. In DNA, the CDR3 is TGCAGCGTGATAAGCGGGGGGGCCGTTGATGAGCAGTTCTTC. It is translated as CSVISGGAVDEQFF.

V and J are TRBV12-3 or TRBV12-4 and TRBJ2-5; no clear D gene. Trimming took off 8 bases at V and 4 bases at J, with 20 bases between the two ends. This CDR3 has 15 residues. The CDR3 region is CASGPSFKRRETQYF. CDR3 nucleotides: TGTGCCAGCGGGCCCTCTTTTAAACGGAGAGAGACCCAGTACTTC.

This clonotype has just a few counts. CDR3 DNA: TGTGCCATCAGTGACATCAGGGGGCGCCGGGGAAATGAAGCTTTCTTT. Translation: CAISDIRGRRGNEAFF. The rearrangement uses TRBV10-3 and TRBJ1-1; 8 bases align to TRBD1. The germline gives CDR1 ENHRY, CDR2 SYGVKD. The J segment lost 7 bases and the V segment lost 3 bases, leaving 13 bases of the junction unmatched. This CDR3 is 16 amino acids long.